This T cell receptor beta chain derives from a study of blood T cell repertoires in COVID-19. Study background: Sample material is recorded as cDNA or gDNA derived from T cells, B-cell-depleted T cells, or PBMCs.

TCRdb's copy holds only in-frame clones and misses some; the assay was immunoSEQ multiplex PCR. The sample records about 370,000 clones, 75% to 90% being singletons. This CDR3 has 12 residues. Deletions cut 4 bases from V and 5 bases from J, with 8 bases between. Germline values: CDR1 SGHDN, CDR2 FVKESK. Enrollees, about 18 to 95 years old, lived in approximately 24 US areas. Participant-given clinical history determined each cohort assignment. The V call is TRBV14, the J call TRBJ1-2; D unclear. Sequencing was carried out using PBMCs or T cells enriched from blood (not recorded which). The TCR sequence derives from a young man who had recovered from COVID-19. The CDR3, as DNA: TGTGCCAGCAGCCCAGGTTTTTATGGCTACACCTTC. It specifies CASSPGFYGYTF.